These T cell receptor beta chains were read from a single sample in a study of breast tumors, draining lymph nodes, adjacent tissues. MiXCR, applied by TCRdb to the multiplex PCR reads, yields one record per CDR3 protein. The repertoire holds around 140,000 distinct CDR3 sequences, approximately 20% seen once, with 2.5% to 3% in the top ten. The sample was axillary lymph node tissue. The receptors come from a female donor with breast cancer. Some clones in this sample may be carry-over from other donors' samples. Both conserved end residues are part of each CDR3. Fields, in order: V gene, CDR3 protein.

TRBV7-3 | CASSYSPGTNNYNEQFF
TRBV19 | CASTSPPEGLAGVRGYF
TRBV19 | CASSIEKRTPPGCVQYF
TRBV7-2 | CASSLSGNPYNEQFF
TRBV5-1 | CASSLGGRAKTGELFF
TRBV7-6 | CASSLRGRSNQPQHF
TRBV12-3/TRBV12-4 | CASSDLDRAGNTIYF
TRBV5-4 | CASSVKYQETQYF
TRBV6-5 | CASKEGLAGSYEQYF
TRBV6-5 | CASSPGLAEYNEQFF
TRBV11-2 | CTSSLATGGTDTQYF
TRBV7-2 | CASSLGTAYNYGYTF
TRBV10-3 | CAISGGIGEKLFF
TRBV7-9 | CASRTEYQETQYF
TRBV6-4 | CASSENLGFGYTF
TRBV29-1 | CSVTTGGGETQYF
TRBV30 | CAWSTLAGGPQETQHF
TRBV4-1 | CASSPGTRTYEQYF
TRBV30 | CAWSLPNSPLHF
TRBV28 | CASSPTGTIQETQYF
TRBV7-2 | CASSLGGGTSGYNEQFF
TRBV19 | CASSIGGRALETQYF
TRBV6-5 | CASRTGQVNEQFF
TRBV5-6 | CASGGTHEQYF
TRBV19 | CASSIVGRSSYNEQFF
TRBV2 | CASSPGTSPYEQYF
TRBV6-2/TRBV6-3 | CASRGTVYTF
TRBV20-1 | CSARRTGGNGYTF
TRBV5-1 | CASSLGQEVTDTQYF
TRBV5-1 | CASGRDPSSYEQYF
TRBV6-5 | CASSRTGRHEQYF
TRBV29-1 | CSVQQGVDEQYF
TRBV4-3 | CASSQVTGISKGGELFF
TRBV20-1 | CSGGGSFYGYTF
TRBV12-3/TRBV12-4 | CASSVLAEQETQYF
TRBV20-1 | CSARDAGGRNEQFF
TRBV7-2 | CASSKLGLGGDEQFF
TRBV7-8 | CASRSGTSGSYEQFF
TRBV12-3/TRBV12-4 | CASTGTSGPSYNEQFF